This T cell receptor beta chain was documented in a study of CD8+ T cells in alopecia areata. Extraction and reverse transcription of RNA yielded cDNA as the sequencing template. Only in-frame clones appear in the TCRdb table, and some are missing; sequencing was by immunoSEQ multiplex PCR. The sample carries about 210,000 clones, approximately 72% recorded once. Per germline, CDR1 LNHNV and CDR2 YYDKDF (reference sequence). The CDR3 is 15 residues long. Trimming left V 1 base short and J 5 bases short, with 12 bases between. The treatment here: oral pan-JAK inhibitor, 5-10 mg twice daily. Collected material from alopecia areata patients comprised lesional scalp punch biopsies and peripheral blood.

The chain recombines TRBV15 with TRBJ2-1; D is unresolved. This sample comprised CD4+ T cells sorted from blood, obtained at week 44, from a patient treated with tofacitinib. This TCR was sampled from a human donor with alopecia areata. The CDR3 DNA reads TGTGCCACCAGCAGAGCTTATTCCACAAACAATGAGCAGTTCTTC. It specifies CATSRAYSTNNEQFF.